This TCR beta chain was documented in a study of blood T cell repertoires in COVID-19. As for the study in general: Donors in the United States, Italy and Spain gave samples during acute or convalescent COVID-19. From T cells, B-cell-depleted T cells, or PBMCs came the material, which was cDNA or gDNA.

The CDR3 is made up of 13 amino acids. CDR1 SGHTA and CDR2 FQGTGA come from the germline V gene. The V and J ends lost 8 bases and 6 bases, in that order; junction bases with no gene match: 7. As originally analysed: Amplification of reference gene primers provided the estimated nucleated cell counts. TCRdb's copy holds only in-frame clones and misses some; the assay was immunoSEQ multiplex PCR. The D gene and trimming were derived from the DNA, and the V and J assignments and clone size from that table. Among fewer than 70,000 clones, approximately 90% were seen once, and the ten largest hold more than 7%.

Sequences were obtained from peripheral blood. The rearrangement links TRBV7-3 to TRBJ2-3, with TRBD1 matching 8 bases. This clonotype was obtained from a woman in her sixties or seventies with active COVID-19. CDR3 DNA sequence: TGTGCCAGCCAGCAGGGGGCAGGGGATACGCAGTATTTT. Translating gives CASQQGAGDTQYF.